Below are 6 T cell receptor beta chains sequenced from a single sample in a study of blood T cell repertoires in COVID-19. The table came from immunoSEQ multiplex PCR; TCRdb's copy has only in-frame clones and leaves some out. Of about 300,000 clones listed, approximately 89% are singletons. The sequenced sample was peripheral blood. The receptors were sampled from a woman in her twenties or thirties who had recovered from COVID-19.

The CDR3 protein is CASTDVGAPQHF. The DNA for the CDR3 is TGTGCCAGCACCGACGTTGGGGCGCCCCAGCATTTT. The chain is built from TRBV6-6 and TRBJ1-5, with TRBD1 as a possible D gene (5 bases). This CDR3 has 12 residues. CDR1 and CDR2 from the germline V gene are MNHNY and SVGAGI (reference sequence). The V end was cut by 7 bases, the J end by 9 bases, with 13 bases between.

V gene TRBV5-4 combines with J gene TRBJ2-5, with TRBD2 matching over 10 bases. Trimming cost V 4 bases and J 4 bases; bases outside gene matches: 10. The germline gives CDR1 SGHNT, CDR2 YYREEE (reference sequence). The CDR3 totals 16 residues. For the CDR3, the DNA is TGTGCCAGCAGCCCCGAGAGCGGGGGGGCCGTAGAGACCCAGTACTTC. This gives the protein CASSPESGGAVETQYF. The variable domain in full, with the rest retrieved from reference TRBV5-4 and TRBJ2-5, is ETGVTQSPTHLIKTRGQQVTLRCSSQSGHNTVSWYQQALGQGPQFIFQYYREEENGRGNFPPRFSGLQFPNYSSELNVNALELDDSALYLCASSPESGGAVETQYFGPGTRLLVL.

J is TRBJ2-1 and V is TRBV5-1; 7 bases are a match to TRBD1. J was trimmed by 3 bases and V by 2 bases; bases with no gene match: 2. Germline V gives CDR1 SGHRS, CDR2 YFSETQ. The CDR3 covers 14 residues. The DNA for the CDR3 is TGCGCCAGCAGCTTACAGGGGATCTACAATGAGCAGTTCTTC. This encodes CASSLQGIYNEQFF.

The chain joins TRBV18 to TRBJ1-5; tentatively, D is TRBD1 (5 bases). Trimming took 10 bases from V and 2 from J, leaving 12 bases between them. This CDR3 has 13 amino acids. The germline CDR1 and CDR2 sequences are KGHSH and LQKENI. The CDR3 sequence: CATTDSRNQPQHF. CDR3 sequence (DNA): TGTGCCACCACCGACAGCCGCAATCAGCCCCAGCATTTT.

The chain combines TRBV7-2 with TRBJ1-1, with D perhaps matching TRBD1 (5 bases). Germline-derived CDR1 and CDR2 are SGHTA and FQGNSA. This CDR3 comprises 14 residues. Deletions cut 7 bases from V and 6 bases from J, with 18 bases between. CDR3 sequence (DNA): TGTGCCAGCACCCTAAAAGGGGTATCCCCTGAAGCTTTCTTT. As protein: CASTLKGVSPEAFF.

V and J are TRBV9 and TRBJ2-7, with TRBD1 identical over 10 bases. The V gene end was trimmed by 2 bases and the J gene end by 4 bases; junction bases not matched to a gene: 9. Per the germline V gene, CDR1 is SGDLS and CDR2 is YYNGEE. The CDR3 totals 16 residues. The CDR3 loop reads CASSVVGTGEVYEQYF. CDR3 sequence (DNA): TGTGCCAGCAGCGTCGTGGGGACAGGGGAAGTTTACGAGCAGTACTTC.